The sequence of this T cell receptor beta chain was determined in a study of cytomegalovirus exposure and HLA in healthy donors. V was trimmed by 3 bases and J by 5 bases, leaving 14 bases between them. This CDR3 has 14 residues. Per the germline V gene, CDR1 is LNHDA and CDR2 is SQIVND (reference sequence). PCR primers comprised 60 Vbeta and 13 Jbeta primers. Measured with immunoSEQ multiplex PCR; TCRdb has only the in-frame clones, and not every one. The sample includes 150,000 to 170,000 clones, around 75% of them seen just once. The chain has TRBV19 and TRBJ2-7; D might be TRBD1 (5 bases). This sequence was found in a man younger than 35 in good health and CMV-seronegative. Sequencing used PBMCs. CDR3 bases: TGTGCCAGTAGTATGAGTCGAAGGGGCCACGAGCAGTACTTC. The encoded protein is CASSMSRRGHEQYF.